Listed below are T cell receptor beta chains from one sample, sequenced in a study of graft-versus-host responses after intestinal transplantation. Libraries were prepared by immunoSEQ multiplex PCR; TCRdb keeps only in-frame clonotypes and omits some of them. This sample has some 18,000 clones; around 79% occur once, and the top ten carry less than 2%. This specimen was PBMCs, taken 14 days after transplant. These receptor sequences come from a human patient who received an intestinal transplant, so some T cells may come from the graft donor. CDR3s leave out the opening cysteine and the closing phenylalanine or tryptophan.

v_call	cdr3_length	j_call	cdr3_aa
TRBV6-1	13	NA	ASSEASGGAYEQY
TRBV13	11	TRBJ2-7	ASSLLRTYEQY
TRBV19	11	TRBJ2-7	ASSIRPGYEQY
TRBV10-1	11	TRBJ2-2	ASSDSYTGELF
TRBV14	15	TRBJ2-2	ASSNTDGAGGTGELF
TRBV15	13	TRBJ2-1	ATSSPSSSYNEQF
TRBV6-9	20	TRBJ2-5	ASSHNTTPRLAGGPKQETQY
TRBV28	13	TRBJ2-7	ASSRGTGGNYEQY
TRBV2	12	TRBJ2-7	ASRITGLTYEQY
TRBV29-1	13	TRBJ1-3	SVESWTVSGNTIY
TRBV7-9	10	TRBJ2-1	ASSGQGWEQF
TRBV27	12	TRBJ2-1	ASSLAGTWNEQF
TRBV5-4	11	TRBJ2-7	ASSWARGYEQY
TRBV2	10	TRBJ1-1	ASSEVGTEAF
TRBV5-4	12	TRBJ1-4	ASSYRGQSEKLF
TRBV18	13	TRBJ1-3	ASSLGTASGNTIY
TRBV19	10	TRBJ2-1	ASSIGQGKQF
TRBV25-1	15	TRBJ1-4	ASSESVGLSTNEKLF
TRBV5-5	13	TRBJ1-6	ASSWDGTGNSPLH
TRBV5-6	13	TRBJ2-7	ASSFGRVAYYEQY
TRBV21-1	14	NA	ASSKELGRSSYEQY
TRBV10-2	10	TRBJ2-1	ASSVVGGEQF
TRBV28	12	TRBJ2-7	ASSFPGQGYEQY
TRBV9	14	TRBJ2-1	ASSVGEGGPYNEQF
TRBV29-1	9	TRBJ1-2	SVAQLYGYT
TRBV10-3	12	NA	AISETGGGYEQY
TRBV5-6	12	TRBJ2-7	ASSPGTASYEQY
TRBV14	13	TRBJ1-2	ASSQEGRDKSGYT
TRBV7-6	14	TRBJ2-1	ASSLVDGSVYNEQF
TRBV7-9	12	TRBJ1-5	ASSFDSTTSPQH
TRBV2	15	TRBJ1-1	ASSEVETGRGDTEAF
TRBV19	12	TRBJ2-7	ASSTTGLTYEQY
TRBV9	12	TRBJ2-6	ASSPSSGANVLT
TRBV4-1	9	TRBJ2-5	ASRGWETQY
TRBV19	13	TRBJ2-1	ASSPRDGYYNEQF
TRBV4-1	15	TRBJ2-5	ASSQGRVVRYQETQY
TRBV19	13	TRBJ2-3	ATSLGGLTTDTQY
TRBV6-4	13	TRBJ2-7	ASRTPHRRSYEQY
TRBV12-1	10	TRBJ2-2	ASSANTGELF
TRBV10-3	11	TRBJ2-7	AISGTGFYEQY
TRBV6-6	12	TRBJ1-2	ASSYSSGVYGYT
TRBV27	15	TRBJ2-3	ASSSPSGGSTTDTQY
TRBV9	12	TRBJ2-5	ASSGQGRGETQY
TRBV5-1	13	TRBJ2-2	ASSPSGRYTGELF
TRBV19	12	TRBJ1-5	ASSTGPSNQPQH
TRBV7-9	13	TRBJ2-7	ASSLVETGAYEQY
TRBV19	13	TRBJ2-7	ASSIGTGGSYEQY
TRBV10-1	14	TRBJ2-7	ASSERQTRGTYEQY
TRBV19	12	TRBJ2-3	ASSIYVSTDTQY
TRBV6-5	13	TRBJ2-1	ASTHWDRGNNEQF
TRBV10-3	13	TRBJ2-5	AISENWVVGETQY
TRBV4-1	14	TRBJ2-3	ASSLESGAATDTQY
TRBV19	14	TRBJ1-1	VSTNRGPEPNTEAF
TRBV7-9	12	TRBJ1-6	ASSQGQGNSPLH
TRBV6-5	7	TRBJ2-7	ASSYEQY
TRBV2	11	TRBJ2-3	ASSDLRTDTQY
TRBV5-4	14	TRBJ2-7	ASSPSLAGTTYEQY
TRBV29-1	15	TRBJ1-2	SVEEGDPTVANYGYT
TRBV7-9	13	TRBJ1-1	ASRQPKPGNTEAF